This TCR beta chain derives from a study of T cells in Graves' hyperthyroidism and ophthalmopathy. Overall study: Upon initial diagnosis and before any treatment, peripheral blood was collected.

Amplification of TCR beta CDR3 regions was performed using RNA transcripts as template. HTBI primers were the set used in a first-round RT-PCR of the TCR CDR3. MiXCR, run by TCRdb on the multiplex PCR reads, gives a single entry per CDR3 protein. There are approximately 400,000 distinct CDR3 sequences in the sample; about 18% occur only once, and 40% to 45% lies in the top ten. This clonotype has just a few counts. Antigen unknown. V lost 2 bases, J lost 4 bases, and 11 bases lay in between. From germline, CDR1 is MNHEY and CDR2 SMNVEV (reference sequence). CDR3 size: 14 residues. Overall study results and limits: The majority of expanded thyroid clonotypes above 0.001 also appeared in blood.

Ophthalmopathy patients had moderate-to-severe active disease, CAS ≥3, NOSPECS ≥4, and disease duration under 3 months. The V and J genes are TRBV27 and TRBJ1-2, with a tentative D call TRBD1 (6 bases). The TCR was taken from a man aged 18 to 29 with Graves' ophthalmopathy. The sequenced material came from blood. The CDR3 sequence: CASSLQGSGYGYTF. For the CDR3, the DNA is TGTGCCAGCAGTTTACAGGGGTCGGGCTATGGCTACACCTTC.